This TCR beta chain came from a study of blood T cell repertoires in COVID-19. About the study: PBMCs, B-cell-depleted T cells, or T cells were the source of the cDNA or gDNA that made up the material.

Original data processing: Cell counts per sample came from amplifying reference gene primers. Method: immunoSEQ multiplex PCR; TCRdb's copy keeps in-frame clones and lacks some. V and J calls plus clone size are reproduced from that table; the DNA served to infer D and trimming. The table includes tens of thousands of clones, about 85% detected once. The CDR3 runs to 12 residues. V lost 5 bases, J lost 8 bases, and 12 bases lay in between. The rearrangement links TRBV12-3 or TRBV12-4 to TRBJ1-2; no firm D call. Sample: peripheral blood. The receptor was isolated from a human donor in a cohort sampled during active COVID-19. For the CDR3, the DNA is TGTGCCAGCAGTCCAACCCTGAGCGGCTACACCTTC. Encoded protein: CASSPTLSGYTF.